The rows below give T cell receptor beta chains drawn from one sample of a study of Ad26.COV2.S vaccination and SARS-CoV-2 variants. Clones were sequenced by immunoSEQ multiplex PCR, and TCRdb holds only the in-frame ones, with some missing. In the table there are some 340,000 clones, about 86% of which are singletons. The sequences come from peripheral blood, collected in a trial of Ad26.COV2.S vaccine versus placebo. These TCRs come from a person between 18 and 60 years old who received the Ad26.COV2.S COVID-19 vaccine or a placebo. CDR3s include the opening cysteine and the closing phenylalanine or tryptophan. The D gene is left open where the match is weak. Clone size is stated in some rows and not others, as once, few, many or a class when expanded.

cdr3_length,j_call,d_call,v_call,clone_size,cdr3_aa,cdr3_nt
12,TRBJ1-4,.,TRBV6-6,.,CASTRGSEKLFF,TGTGCCAGCACCAGGGGCAGCGAAAAACTGTTTTTT
15,TRBJ1-5,.,TRBV7-2,few,CASSFSGDRNQPQHF,TGTGCCAGCAGCTTTTCAGGCGATCGCAATCAGCCCCAGCATTTT
13,TRBJ1-5,TRBD1,TRBV6-6,.,CASKGQDNQPQHF,TGTGCCAGCAAGGGACAGGATAATCAGCCCCAGCATTTT
15,TRBJ2-7,TRBD1,TRBV9,.,CASSPRTGMPYEQYF,TGTGCCAGCAGCCCCCGGACAGGGATGCCCTACGAGCAGTACTTC
16,TRBJ1-5,.,TRBV7-8,.,CASSLRTRRSNQPQHF,TGTGCCAGCAGCCTTAGGACCAGAAGGAGTAATCAGCCCCAGCATTTT
11,TRBJ1-1,.,TRBV25-1,.,CASRNQGRAFF,TGTGCCAGCAGGAATCAGGGGAGAGCTTTCTTT
14,TRBJ2-7,TRBD1,TRBV10-3,.,CAISESGTDYEQYF,TGTGCCATCAGTGAGTCTGGGACAGACTACGAGCAGTACTTC
17,TRBJ2-5,TRBD2,TRBV27,.,CASRGLAGGPGQETQYF,TGTGCCAGCAGGGGACTAGCGGGGGGGCCTGGGCAAGAGACCCAGTACTTC
14,TRBJ2-1,TRBD2,TRBV6-5,.,CASRTSVGYNEQFF,TGTGCCAGCAGGACTAGCGTGGGGTACAATGAGCAGTTCTTC
13,TRBJ2-7,.,TRBV11-3,.,CASSFGTTYEQYF,TGTGCCAGCAGCTTCGGGACAACCTACGAGCAGTACTTC
14,TRBJ2-2,TRBD1,TRBV25-1,.,CASGGTGGTGELFF,TGTGCCAGCGGGGGGACAGGGGGCACCGGGGAGCTGTTTTTT
14,TRBJ2-5,TRBD2,TRBV6-5,.,CASRRGGLGETQYF,TGTGCCAGCAGACGCGGGGGGCTAGGGGAGACCCAGTACTTC
14,TRBJ1-2,.,TRBV4-3,.,CASSQEGRGDGYTF,TGCGCCAGCAGCCAAGAAGGGAGGGGTGATGGCTACACCTTC
13,TRBJ2-5,.,TRBV6-6,.,CASSPQGLETQYF,TGTGCCAGCAGTCCCCAGGGGTTAGAGACCCAGTACTTC
15,TRBJ2-2,TRBD1,TRBV7-2,.,CASSSGTGNTGELFF,TGTGCCAGCAGCTCCGGGACAGGGAACACCGGGGAGCTGTTTTTT
12,TRBJ2-2,.,TRBV7-2,.,CASSFMYEQLFF,TGTGCCAGCAGCTTTATGTATGAGCAGCTGTTTTTT
15,TRBJ2-3,TRBD1,TRBV7-2,.,CASRQQGPSTDTQYF,TGTGCCAGCAGACAACAGGGGCCTAGCACAGATACGCAGTATTTT
13,TRBJ1-2,.,TRBV5-1,.,CASSQAGVAGYTF,TGCGCCAGCAGCCAGGCAGGGGTGGCAGGCTACACCTTC
12,TRBJ2-7,.,TRBV28,few,CASSLWGYEQYF,TGTGCCAGCAGTTTATGGGGCTACGAGCAGTACTTC
15,TRBJ2-3,.,TRBV18,.,CASSPRGTGTDTQYF,TGTGCCAGCTCACCCCGGGGGACTGGAACAGATACGCAGTATTTT
16,TRBJ2-2,.,TRBV18,.,CASSPVRMGHTGELFF,TGTGCCAGCTCACCCGTCCGAATGGGTCACACCGGGGAGCTGTTTTTT
16,TRBJ2-1,TRBD2,TRBV4-2,.,CASSASGGASYNEQFF,TGTGCCAGCAGCGCTAGCGGGGGGGCCTCCTACAATGAGCAGTTCTTC
16,TRBJ1-5,.,TRBV5-1,.,CASSLGVPGSNQPQHF,TGCGCCAGCAGCCTGGGGGTTCCGGGGAGCAATCAGCCCCAGCATTTT
15,TRBJ2-3,.,TRBV7-2,.,CASSLWSHRTDTQYF,TGTGCCAGCAGCTTATGGTCCCATCGCACAGATACGCAGTATTTT
15,TRBJ2-1,.,TRBV18,.,CASSAQGSSYNEQFF,TGTGCCAGCTCAGCTCAGGGGAGTTCCTACAATGAGCAGTTCTTC
14,TRBJ2-7,TRBD1,TRBV5-4,.,CASSLTGGGYEQYF,TGTGCCAGCAGCTTGACAGGGGGCGGATACGAGCAGTACTTC
14,TRBJ2-3,.,TRBV19,.,CASSMTERKDTQYF,TGTGCCAGTAGTATGACAGAGAGGAAAGATACGCAGTATTTT
14,TRBJ2-7,.,TRBV21-1,.,CASSKEGSSYEQYF,TGTGCCAGCAGCAAAGAAGGCAGCTCCTACGAGCAGTACTTC
15,TRBJ2-7,TRBD2,TRBV3-1/TRBV3-2,.,CASSLAGGRAYEQYF,TGTGCCAGCAGCTTGGCCGGAGGGAGGGCCTACGAGCAGTACTTC
14,TRBJ1-6,TRBD1,TRBV6-5,.,CASSKTGYNSPLHF,TGTGCCAGCAGTAAGACAGGGTATAATTCACCCCTCCACTTT
19,TRBJ1-2,.,TRBV4-1,.,CASSQAHPDRRDRSYGYTF,TGCGCCAGCAGCCAAGCCCATCCGGACAGACGGGACCGGAGCTATGGCTACACCTTC
15,TRBJ1-6,.,TRBV5-4,.,CASSSMGLTNSPLHF,TGTGCCAGCAGCTCGATGGGACTGACTAATTCACCCCTCCACTTT
13,TRBJ2-7,.,TRBV27,.,CASSLRGSYEQYF,TGTGCCAGCAGTTTAAGGGGGTCCTACGAGCAGTACTTC
12,TRBJ2-7,.,TRBV4-1,few,CASSQGNAEQYF,TGCGCCAGCAGCCAAGGGAACGCGGAGCAGTACTTC